A selection of T cell receptor beta chains follows, all from one sample in a study of tumor-infiltrating lymphocytes in primary liver carcinoma. Using its own MiXCR run on the multiplex PCR reads, TCRdb lists one record per CDR3 protein. The table includes tens of thousands of distinct CDR3 sequences, roughly 72% detected once. The sequenced sample consisted of liver tumor tissue from sampling region 1. The source of these receptors is a man aged 35-49 years with primary liver carcinoma and hepatitis B virus infection. Both conserved end residues are part of each CDR3. D genes are given only for firm matches. Clone sizes are given selectively: once, few, many, or a class where the clone is expanded.

>TRBJ2-7|TRBV5-4|-|-
CASSLSGKSHEQYF
TGTGCCAGCAGCTTGTCTGGGAAATCCCACGAGCAATACTTC
>TRBJ1-2|TRBV29-1|once|-
CRVGLDSDNGYTF
TGCAGAGTTGGGTTAGACAGCGACAATGGCTACACCTTC
>TRBJ1-4|TRBV6-5|once|-
CASRYGGGDEKLFF
TGTGCCAGCAGGTATGGGGGAGGAGATGAAAAACTGTTTTTT
>TRBJ2-5|TRBV13|-|-
CTSSAGTLGGTQYF
TGTACCAGCAGCGCCGGGACCCTGGGAGGGACCCAGTACTTC
>TRBJ2-1|TRBV19|-|TRBD2
CASSMRTSNRQSF
TGTGCCAGTAGTATGAGGACTAGCAATCGGCAGTCCTTC
>TRBJ1-5|TRBV24-1|-|-
CATSDSSRGGIRPQHF
TGTGCCACCAGTGATTCCTCCCGGGGGGGCATTCGGCCCCAGCATTTC
>TRBJ2-1|TRBV4-1|-|-
CASSLEMLVSRSNEQFF
TGCGCTAGCAGCCTTGAGATGCTAGTGAGCAGGTCCAATGAGCAGTTCTTC
>TRBJ1-6|TRBV11-2|medium-sized|TRBD1
CASSLQGANSPLHF
TGTGCCAGCAGCTTACAGGGGGCGAATTCACCCCTCCACTTT
>TRBJ2-7|TRBV6-1|-|TRBD2
CAGREGRRDDEQYF
TGCGCCGGCAGGGAGGGGAGGAGAGATGACGAGCAGTACTTC
>TRBJ2-7|TRBV13|medium-sized|TRBD1
CASSLGQGSYF
TGTGCCAGCAGCCTCGGACAGGGTAGTTACTTC
>TRBJ2-3|TRBV6-5|many|-
CASNLGGTDTQYF
TGTGCCAGCAATCTTGGGGGCACAGATACGCAGTATTTT
>TRBJ1-5|TRBV6-4|many|-
CATDTFCPYSNQPQHF
TGTGCCACTGACACTTTTTGCCCTTATAGCAATCAGCCCCAGCATTTT
>TRBJ1-4|TRBV30|-|-
CAWSVLGSANEKLFF
TGTGCCTGGAGTGTCTTGGGTTCAGCTAATGAAAAACTGTTTTTT
>TRBJ2-5|TRBV12-3/TRBV12-4|-|TRBD2
CASSTPAGKVVETQYF
TGTGCCAGCAGTACGCCAGCGGGAAAGGTGGTTGAGACCCAGTACTTC